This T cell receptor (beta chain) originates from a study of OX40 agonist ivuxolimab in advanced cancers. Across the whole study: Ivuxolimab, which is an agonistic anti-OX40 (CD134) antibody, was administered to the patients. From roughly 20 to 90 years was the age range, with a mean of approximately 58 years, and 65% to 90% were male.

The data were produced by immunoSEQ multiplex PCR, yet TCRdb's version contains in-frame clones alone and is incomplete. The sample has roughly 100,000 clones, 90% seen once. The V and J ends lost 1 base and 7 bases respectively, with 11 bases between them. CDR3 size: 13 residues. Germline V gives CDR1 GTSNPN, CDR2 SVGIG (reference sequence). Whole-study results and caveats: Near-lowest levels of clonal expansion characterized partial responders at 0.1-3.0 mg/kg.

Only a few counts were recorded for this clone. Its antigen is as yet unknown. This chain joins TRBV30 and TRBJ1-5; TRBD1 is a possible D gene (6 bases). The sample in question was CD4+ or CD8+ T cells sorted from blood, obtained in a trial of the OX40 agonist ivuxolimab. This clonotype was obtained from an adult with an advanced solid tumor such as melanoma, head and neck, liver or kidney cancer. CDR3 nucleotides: TGTGCCTGGAGTGCCAGTACAGGGCAGCCCCAGCATTTT. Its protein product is CAWSASTGQPQHF.